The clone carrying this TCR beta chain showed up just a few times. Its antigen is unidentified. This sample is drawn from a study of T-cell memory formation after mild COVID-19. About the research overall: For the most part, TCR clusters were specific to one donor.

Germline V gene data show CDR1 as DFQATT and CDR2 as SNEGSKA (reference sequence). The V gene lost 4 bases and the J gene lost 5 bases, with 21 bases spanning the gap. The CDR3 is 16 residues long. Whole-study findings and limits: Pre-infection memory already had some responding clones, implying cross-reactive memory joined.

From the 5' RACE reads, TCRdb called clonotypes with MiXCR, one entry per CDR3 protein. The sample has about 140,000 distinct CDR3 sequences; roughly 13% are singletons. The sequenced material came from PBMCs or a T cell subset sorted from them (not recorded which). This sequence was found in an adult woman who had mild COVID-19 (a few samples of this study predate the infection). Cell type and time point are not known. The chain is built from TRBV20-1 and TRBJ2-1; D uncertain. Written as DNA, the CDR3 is TGCAGTGCTAACCCTTCGCCCCCGCAGCCAAACAATGAGCAGTTCTTC. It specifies CSANPSPPQPNNEQFF.